Only one count was recorded for the clone carrying this T cell receptor beta chain. The target antigen is unknown. The record originates from a study of shared clonotypes between healthy human individuals. Naive CD8 populations comprised CD45RO-negative cells positively selected for CCR7, excluding terminally differentiated effector memory CD45RA+ cells. Those who donated, Caucasian adults without exception, all lived in Nashville, Tennessee. The CDR3 contains 13 residues. The V segment lost 4 bases and the J segment 8 bases; nucleotides outside the gene matches: 7. CDR1 is SQVTM, CDR2 ANQGSEA, per germline. This table comes from immunoSEQ multiplex PCR, and its TCRdb copy is limited to in-frame clones, with some not included. The sample lists hundreds of thousands of clones, 92% seen once, with nearly 25% in the top ten. Study-wide results and caveats: About 5% of naive CD4 clonotypes were shared across a handful of donors. Sequencing of the sorted subsets was shown by rarefaction to be incomplete despite large depth.

J is TRBJ2-1 and V is TRBV29-1, with 8 bases matching TRBD2. Source material: naive CD8+ T cells sorted from blood. The sequence came from a young man in good health. The CDR3 region has the DNA TGCAGCGTTGGGGCTAGCGGGCAGTATGAGCAGTTCTTC. Protein product: CSVGASGQYEQFF.